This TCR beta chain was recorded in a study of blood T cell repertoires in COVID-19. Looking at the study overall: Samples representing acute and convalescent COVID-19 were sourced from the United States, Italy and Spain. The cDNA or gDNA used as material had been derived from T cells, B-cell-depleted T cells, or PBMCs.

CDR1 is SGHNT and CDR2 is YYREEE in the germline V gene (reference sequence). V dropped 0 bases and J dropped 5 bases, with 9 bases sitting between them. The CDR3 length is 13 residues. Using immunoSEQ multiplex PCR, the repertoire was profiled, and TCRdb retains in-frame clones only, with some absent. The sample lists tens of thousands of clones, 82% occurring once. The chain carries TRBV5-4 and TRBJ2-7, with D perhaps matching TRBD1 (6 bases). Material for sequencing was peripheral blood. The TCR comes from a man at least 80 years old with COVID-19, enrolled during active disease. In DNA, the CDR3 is TGTGCCAGCAGCTTGGACAGGGCACACGAGCAGTACTTC. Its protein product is CASSLDRAHEQYF.